This T cell receptor (beta chain) originates from a study of shared clonotypes between healthy human individuals. General study results and limits: Lower generation probabilities were found for non-shared clonotypes than for those shared by all four donors.

The CDR3 consists of 19 residues. Germline V lookup: CDR1 ENHRY, CDR2 SYGVKD. The V and J ends lost 4 bases and 0 bases, in that order; junction bases with no gene match: 10. Regarding this clone: What it binds is unknown.

The material for each subset, its genomic DNA, was split evenly across several immunoSEQ plates. Assay: immunoSEQ multiplex PCR; the TCRdb copy retains only in-frame clones and omits some. The data hold about 330,000 clones, with about 74% observed a single time. The sample consisted of memory CD4+ T cells sorted from blood. As to subset: CD45RA-negative fraction. This sequence was found in a man between 25 and 39 years old in good health. The V and J genes are TRBV10-3 and TRBJ2-1; 12 nucleotides match TRBD2. DNA for the CDR3: TGTGCCATCAGTGGACTTTCCGGGACTAGCGGGTACTCCTACAATGAGCAGTTCTTC. This gives the protein CAISGLSGTSGYSYNEQFF.